This TCR beta chain was recorded in a study of shared clonotypes between healthy human individuals. In the original analysis: ImmunoSEQ gave junction-only sequences without quality scores, so filtering differed. Using immunoSEQ multiplex PCR, the repertoire was profiled, and TCRdb retains in-frame clones only, with some absent. V, J and clone size reflect that table, while D and trimming were determined from the DNA. The sample shows approximately 470,000 clones, about 78% of them seen only once. The CDR3 runs to 15 residues. Between the trimmed V and J ends, which lost 4 bases and 6 bases, there was a span of 16 bases. Germline V gives CDR1 SGHDT, CDR2 YYEEEE.

Source material: PBMCs. This clonotype was obtained from a woman between 40 and 50 years old in good health. Some clones in this sample may be carry-over from other donors' samples. The chain employs TRBV5-6 and TRBJ2-2, with D tentatively TRBD1 (6 bases). The CDR3 nucleotides are TGTGCCAGCAGCACGCCCGGGACACGCGCCGGGGAGCTGTTTTTT. Translated: CASSTPGTRAGELFF.